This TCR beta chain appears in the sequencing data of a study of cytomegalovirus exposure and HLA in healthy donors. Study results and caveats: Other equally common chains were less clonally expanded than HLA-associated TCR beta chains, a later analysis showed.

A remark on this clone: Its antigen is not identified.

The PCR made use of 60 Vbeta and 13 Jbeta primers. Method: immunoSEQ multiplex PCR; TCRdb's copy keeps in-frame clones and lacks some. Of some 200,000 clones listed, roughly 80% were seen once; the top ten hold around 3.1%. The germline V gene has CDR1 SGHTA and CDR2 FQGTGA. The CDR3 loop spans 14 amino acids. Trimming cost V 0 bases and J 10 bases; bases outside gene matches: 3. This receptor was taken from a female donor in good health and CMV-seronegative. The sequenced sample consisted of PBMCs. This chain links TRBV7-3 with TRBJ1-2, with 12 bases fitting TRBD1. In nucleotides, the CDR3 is TGTGCCAGCAGCTTAACCGGGACAGGGGGCGACTACACCTTC. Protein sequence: CASSLTGTGGDYTF.